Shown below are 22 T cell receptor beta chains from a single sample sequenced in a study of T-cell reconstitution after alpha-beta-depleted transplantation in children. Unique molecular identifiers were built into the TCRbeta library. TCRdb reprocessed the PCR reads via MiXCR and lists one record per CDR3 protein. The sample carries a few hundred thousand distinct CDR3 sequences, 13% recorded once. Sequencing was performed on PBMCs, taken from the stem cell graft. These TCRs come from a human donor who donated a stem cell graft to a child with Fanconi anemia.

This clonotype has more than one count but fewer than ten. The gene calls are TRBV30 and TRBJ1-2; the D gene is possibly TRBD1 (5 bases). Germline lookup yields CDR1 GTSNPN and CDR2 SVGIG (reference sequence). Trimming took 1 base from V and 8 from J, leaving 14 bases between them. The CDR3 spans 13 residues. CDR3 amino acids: CAWSARGFSGYTF. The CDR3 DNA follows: TGTGCCTGGAGTGCAAGGGGTTTCTCCGGCTACACCTTC.

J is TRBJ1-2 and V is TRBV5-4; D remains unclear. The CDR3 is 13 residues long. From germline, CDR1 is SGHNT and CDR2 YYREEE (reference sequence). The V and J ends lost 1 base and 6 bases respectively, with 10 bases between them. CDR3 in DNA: TGTGCCAGCAGCTTGAGGGTGATGGATGGCTACACCTTC. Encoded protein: CASSLRVMDGYTF. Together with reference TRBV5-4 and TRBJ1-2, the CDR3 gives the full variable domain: ETGVTQSPTHLIKTRGQQVTLRCSSQSGHNTVSWYQQALGQGPQFIFQYYREEENGRGNFPPRFSGLQFPNYSSELNVNALELDDSALYLCASSLRVMDGYTFGSGTRLTVV.

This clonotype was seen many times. The CDR3 region is CASSDNRGYTEAFF. DNA for the CDR3: TGTGCCAGCAGTGACAACAGGGGATACACTGAAGCTTTCTTT. The chain links TRBV6-1 to TRBJ1-1; TRBD1 matches 7 bases. Per the germline V gene, CDR1 is MNHNS and CDR2 is SASEGT. V shed 3 bases, J shed 3 bases, and the junction held 4 bases outside the gene matches. This CDR3 has 14 amino acids.

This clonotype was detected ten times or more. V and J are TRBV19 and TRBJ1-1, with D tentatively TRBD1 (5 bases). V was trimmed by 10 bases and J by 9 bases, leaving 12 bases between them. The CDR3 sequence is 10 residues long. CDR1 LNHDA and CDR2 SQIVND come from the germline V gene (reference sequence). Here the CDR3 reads CATQTDQAFF. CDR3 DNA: TGTGCCACCCAGACAGATCAAGCTTTCTTT. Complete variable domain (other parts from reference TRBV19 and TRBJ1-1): DGGITQSPKYLFRKEGQNVTLSCEQNLNHDAMYWYRQDPGQGLRLIYYSQIVNDFQKGDIAEGYSVSREKKESFPLTVTSAQKNPTAFYLCATQTDQAFFGQGTRLTVV.

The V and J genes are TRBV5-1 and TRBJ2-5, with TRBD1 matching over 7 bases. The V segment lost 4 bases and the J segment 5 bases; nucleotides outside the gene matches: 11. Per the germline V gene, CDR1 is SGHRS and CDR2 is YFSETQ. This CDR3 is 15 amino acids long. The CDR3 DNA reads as TGCGCCAGCAGCCGGAACCGACAGGGTGGTGAGACCCAGTACTTC. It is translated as CASSRNRQGGETQYF. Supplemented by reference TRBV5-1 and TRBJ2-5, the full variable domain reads KAGVTQTPRYLIKTRGQQVTLSCSPISGHRSVSWYQQTPGQGLQFLFEYFSETQRNKGNFPGRFSGRQFSNSRSEMNVSTLELGDSALYLCASSRNRQGGETQYFGPGTRLLVL.

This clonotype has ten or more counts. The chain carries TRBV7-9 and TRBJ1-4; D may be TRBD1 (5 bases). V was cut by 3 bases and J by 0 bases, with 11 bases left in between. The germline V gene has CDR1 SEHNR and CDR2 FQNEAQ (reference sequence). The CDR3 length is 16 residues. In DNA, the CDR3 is TGTGCCAGCAGCTTGGGCGGACATGCAACTAATGAAAAACTGTTTTTT. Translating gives CASSLGGHATNEKLFF.

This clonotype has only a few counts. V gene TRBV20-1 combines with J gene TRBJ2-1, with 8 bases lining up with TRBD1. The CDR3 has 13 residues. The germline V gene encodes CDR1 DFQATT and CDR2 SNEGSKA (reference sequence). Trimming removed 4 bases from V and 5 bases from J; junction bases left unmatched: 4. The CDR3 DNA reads TGCAGTGCTAAAGAGACAGGGGACAATGAGCAGTTCTTC. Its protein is CSAKETGDNEQFF.

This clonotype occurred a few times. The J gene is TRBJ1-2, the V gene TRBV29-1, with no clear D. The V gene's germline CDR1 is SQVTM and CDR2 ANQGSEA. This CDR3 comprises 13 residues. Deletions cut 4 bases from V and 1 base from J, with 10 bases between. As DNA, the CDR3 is TGCAGCGTTGTATTCGGGCTTAACTATGGCTACACCTTC. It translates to CSVVFGLNYGYTF. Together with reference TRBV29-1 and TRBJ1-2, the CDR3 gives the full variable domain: SAVISQKPSRDICQRGTSLTIQCQVDSQVTMMFWYRQQPGQSLTLIATANQGSEATYESGFVIDKFPISRPNLTFSTLTVSNMSPEDSSIYLCSVVFGLNYGYTFGSGTRLTVV.

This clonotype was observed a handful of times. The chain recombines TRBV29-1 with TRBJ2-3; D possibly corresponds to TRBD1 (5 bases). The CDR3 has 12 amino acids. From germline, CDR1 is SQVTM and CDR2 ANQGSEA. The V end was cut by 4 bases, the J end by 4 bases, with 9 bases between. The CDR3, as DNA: TGCAGCGTTGCAGGGATCTCAGATACGCAGTATTTT. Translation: CSVAGISDTQYF.

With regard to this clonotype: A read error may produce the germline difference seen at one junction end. The CDR3 nucleotides are TGTTCCAGCCGCGGGCGGGGGGGCCTTGGAGATACGCAGTATTTT. It translates to CSSRGRGGLGDTQYF. The gene calls are TRBV11-2 and TRBJ2-3, with 9 bases lining up with TRBD2. Germline CDR1 SGHAT, CDR2 FQNNGV. The CDR3 is 15 amino acids.

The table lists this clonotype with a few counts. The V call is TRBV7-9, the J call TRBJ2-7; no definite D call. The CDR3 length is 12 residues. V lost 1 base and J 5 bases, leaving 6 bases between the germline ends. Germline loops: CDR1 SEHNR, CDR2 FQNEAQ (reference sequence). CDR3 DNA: TGTGCCAGCAGCTTAGACAGCCACGAGCAGTACTTC. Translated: CASSLDSHEQYF.

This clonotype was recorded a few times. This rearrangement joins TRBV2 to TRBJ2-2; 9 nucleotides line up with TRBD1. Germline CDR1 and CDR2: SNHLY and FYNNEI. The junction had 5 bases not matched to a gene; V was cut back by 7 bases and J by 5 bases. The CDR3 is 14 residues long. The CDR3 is CASNPTGGTGELFF. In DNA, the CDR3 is TGTGCCAGCAATCCGACAGGGGGAACCGGGGAGCTGTTTTTT.

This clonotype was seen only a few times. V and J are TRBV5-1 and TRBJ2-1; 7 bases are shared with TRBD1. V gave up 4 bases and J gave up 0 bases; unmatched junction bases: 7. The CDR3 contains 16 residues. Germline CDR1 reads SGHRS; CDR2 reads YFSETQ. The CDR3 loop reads CASSLLGQSSYNEQFF. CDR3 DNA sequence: TGCGCCAGCAGCCTTCTGGGACAGAGCTCCTACAATGAGCAGTTCTTC.

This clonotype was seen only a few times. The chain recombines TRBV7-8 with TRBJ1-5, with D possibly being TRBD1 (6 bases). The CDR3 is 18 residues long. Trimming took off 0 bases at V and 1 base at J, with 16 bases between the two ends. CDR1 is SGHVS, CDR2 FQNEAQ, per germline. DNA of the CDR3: TGTGCCAGCAGCTTAGCGCTACATCCGGGGGCAAGCAATCAGCCCCAGCATTTT. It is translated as CASSLALHPGASNQPQHF. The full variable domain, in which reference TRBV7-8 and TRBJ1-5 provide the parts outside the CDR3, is GAGVSQSPRYKVAKRGQDVALRCDPISGHVSLFWYQQALGQGPEFLTYFQNEAQLDKSGLPSDRFFAERPEGSVSTLKIQRTQQEDSAVYLCASSLALHPGASNQPQHFGDGTRLSIL.

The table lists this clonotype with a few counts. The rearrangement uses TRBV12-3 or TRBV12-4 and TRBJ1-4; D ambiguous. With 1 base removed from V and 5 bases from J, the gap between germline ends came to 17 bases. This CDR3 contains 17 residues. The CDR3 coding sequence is TGTGCCAGCAGTTTAGGGCCTCTGGGGAGTCCGAATGAAAAACTGTTTTTT. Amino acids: CASSLGPLGSPNEKLFF.

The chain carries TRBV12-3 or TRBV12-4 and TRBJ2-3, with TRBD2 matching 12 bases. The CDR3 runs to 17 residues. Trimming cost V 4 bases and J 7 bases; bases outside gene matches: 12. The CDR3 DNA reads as TGTGCCAGCAGTTACCTAGCGGGGGGGCCCGCGGAATATACGCAGTATTTT. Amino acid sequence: CASSYLAGGPAEYTQYF.

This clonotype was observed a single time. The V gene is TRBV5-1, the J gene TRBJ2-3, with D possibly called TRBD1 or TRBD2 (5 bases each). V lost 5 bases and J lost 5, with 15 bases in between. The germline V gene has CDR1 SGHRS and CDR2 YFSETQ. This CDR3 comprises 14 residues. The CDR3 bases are TGCGCCAGCAGATCAGAGAGGGGAGAAGATACGCAGTATTTT. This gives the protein CASRSERGEDTQYF.

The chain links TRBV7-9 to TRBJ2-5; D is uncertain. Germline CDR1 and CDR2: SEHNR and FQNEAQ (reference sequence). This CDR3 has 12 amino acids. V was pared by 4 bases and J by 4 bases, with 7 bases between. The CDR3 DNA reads TGTGCCAGCAGCTATGACCCAGAGACCCAGTACTTC. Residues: CASSYDPETQYF.

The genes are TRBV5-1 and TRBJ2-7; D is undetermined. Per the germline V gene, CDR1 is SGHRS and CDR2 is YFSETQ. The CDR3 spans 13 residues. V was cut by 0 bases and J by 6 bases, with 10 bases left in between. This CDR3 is CASSLAASGEQYF. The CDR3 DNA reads TGCGCCAGCAGCTTGGCCGCAAGTGGCGAGCAGTACTTC.

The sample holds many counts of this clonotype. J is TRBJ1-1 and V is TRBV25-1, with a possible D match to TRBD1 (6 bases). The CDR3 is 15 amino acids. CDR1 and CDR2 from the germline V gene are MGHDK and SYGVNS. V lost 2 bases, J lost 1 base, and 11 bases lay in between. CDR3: CASSERGTPNTEAFF. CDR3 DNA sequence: TGTGCCAGCAGTGAAAGGGGGACACCGAACACTGAAGCTTTCTTT.

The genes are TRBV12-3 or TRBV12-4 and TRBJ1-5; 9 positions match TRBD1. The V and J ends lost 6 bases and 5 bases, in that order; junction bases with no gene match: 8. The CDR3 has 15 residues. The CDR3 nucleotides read TGTGCCAGCAGCCGCGACAGGGGGTTTGATCAGCCCCAGCATTTT. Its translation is CASSRDRGFDQPQHF.

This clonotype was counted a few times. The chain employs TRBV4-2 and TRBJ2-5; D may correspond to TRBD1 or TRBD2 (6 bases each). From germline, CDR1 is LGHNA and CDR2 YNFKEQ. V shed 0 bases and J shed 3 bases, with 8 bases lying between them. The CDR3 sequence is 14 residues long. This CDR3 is CASSQDRGEETQYF. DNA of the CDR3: TGTGCCAGCAGCCAAGATAGGGGGGAAGAGACCCAGTACTTC.